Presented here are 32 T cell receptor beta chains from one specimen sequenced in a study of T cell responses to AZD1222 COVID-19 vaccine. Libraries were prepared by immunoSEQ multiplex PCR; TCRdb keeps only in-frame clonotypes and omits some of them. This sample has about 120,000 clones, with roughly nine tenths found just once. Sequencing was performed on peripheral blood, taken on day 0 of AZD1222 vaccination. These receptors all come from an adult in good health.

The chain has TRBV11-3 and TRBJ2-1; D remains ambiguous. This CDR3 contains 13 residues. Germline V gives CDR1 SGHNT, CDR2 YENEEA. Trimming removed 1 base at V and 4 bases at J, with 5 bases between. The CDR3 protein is CASSLGRYNEQFF. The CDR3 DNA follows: TGTGCCAGCAGCTTAGGGAGATACAATGAGCAGTTCTTC.

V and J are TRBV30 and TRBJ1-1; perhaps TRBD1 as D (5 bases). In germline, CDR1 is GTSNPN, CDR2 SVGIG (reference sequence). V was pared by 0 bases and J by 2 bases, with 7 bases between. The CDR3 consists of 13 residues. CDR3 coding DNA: TGTGCCTGGAGTGTACAGGTAAACACTGAAGCTTTCTTT. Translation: CAWSVQVNTEAFF.

Here the CDR3 reads CAWSLGQGPYNEQFF. The CDR3, as DNA: TGTGCCTGGAGTCTGGGACAGGGGCCTTACAATGAGCAGTTCTTC. This chain uses TRBV30 with TRBJ2-1; 10 nucleotides align to TRBD1. Germline V gene lookup returns CDR1 GTSNPN and CDR2 SVGIG (reference sequence). The length of the CDR3 is 15 residues. After removal of 2 bases from V and 4 bases from J, the junction contained 5 bases not matched to a gene. Full variable domain (rest looked up from reference TRBV30 and TRBJ2-1): SQTIHQWPATLVQPVGSPLSLECTVEGTSNPNLYWYRQAAGRGLQLLFYSVGIGQISSEVPQNLSASRPQDRQFILSSKKLLLSDSGFYLCAWSLGQGPYNEQFFGPGTRLTVL.

Here the CDR3 DNA reads TGTGCCAGCAGCGCCGGGACAGGGTTAGGGTTGAACACTGAAGCTTTCTTT. Translation gives CASSAGTGLGLNTEAFF. This chain links TRBV3-1 (or the pseudogene TRBV3-2) with TRBJ1-1; 9 positions agree with TRBD1. The germline gives CDR1 LGHDT, CDR2 YNNKEL (reference sequence). This CDR3 spans 17 amino acids. V gave up 5 bases and J gave up 0 bases; unmatched junction bases: 10.

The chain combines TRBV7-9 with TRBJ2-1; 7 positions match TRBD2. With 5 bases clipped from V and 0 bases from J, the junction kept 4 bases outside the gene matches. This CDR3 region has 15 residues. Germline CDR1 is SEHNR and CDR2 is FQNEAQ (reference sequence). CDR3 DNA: TGTGCCAGCAGCCCATGGGAGGGCTCCTACAATGAGCAGTTCTTC. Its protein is CASSPWEGSYNEQFF.

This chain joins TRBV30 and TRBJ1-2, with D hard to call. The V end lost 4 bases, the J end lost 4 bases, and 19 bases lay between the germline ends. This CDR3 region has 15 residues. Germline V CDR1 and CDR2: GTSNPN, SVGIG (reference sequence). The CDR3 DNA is TGTGCCTGGAACCGAATGGTATATCGTGGCTATGGCTACACCTTC. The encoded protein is CAWNRMVYRGYGYTF.

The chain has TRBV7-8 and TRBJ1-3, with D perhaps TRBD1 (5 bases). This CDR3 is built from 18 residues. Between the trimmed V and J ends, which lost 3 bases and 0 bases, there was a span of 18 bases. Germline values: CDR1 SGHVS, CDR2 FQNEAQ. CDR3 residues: CASSLGPRGRSSGNTIYF. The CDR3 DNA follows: TGTGCCAGCAGCTTGGGACCTCGAGGCCGAAGCTCTGGAAACACCATATATTTT.

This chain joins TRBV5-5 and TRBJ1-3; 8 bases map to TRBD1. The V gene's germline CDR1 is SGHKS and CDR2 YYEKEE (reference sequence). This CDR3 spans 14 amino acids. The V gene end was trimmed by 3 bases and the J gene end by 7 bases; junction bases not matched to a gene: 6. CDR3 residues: CASSSGQGRNTIYF. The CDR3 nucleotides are TGTGCCAGCAGCTCAGGACAGGGTCGGAACACCATATATTTT. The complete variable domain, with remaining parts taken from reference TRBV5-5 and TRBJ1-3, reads DAGVTQSPTHLIKTRGQQVTLRCSPISGHKSVSWYQQVLGQGPQFIFQYYEKEERGRGNFPDRFSARQFPNYSSELNVNALLLGDSALYLCASSSGQGRNTIYFGEGSWLTVV.

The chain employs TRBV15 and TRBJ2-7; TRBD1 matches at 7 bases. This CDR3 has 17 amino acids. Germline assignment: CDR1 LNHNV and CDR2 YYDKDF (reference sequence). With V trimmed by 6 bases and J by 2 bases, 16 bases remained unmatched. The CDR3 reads CATRNLGGLQGAYEQYF. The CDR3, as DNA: TGTGCCACCAGAAACCTGGGTGGGTTGCAGGGGGCCTACGAGCAGTACTTC.

CDR3 DNA: TGTGCCAGCAGCACCTACACTGAAGCTTTCTTT. It yields the protein CASSTYTEAFF. The rearrangement links TRBV7-9 to TRBJ1-1; D is unclear. CDR1 and CDR2 (germline): SEHNR, FQNEAQ (reference sequence). The CDR3 consists of 11 residues. V was pared by 5 bases and J by 3 bases, with 4 bases between.

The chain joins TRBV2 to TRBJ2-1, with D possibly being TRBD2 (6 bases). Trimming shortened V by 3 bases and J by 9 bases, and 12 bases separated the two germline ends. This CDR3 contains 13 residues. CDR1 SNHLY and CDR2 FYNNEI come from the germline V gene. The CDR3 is CASSEMGGSEQFF. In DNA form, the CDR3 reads TGTGCCAGCAGTGAGATGGGGGGAAGTGAGCAGTTCTTC.

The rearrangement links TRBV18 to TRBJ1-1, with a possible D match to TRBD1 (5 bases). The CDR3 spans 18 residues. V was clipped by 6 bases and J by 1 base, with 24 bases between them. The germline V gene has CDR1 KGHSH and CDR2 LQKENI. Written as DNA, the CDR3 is TGTGCCAGCTCGCCGAGGGTCGGGACTGCAGATACGAACACTGAAGCTTTCTTT. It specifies CASSPRVGTADTNTEAFF. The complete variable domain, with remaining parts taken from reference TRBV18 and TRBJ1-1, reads NAGVMQNPRHLVRRRGQEARLRCSPMKGHSHVYWYRQLPEEGLKFMVYLQKENIIDESGMPKERFSAEFPKEGPSILRIQQVVRGDSAAYFCASSPRVGTADTNTEAFFGQGTRLTVV.

The DNA of the CDR3 is TGTGCCTGGACAGGGGCCGGCGATCAGCCCCAGCATTTT. It yields the protein CAWTGAGDQPQHF. The genes are TRBV30 and TRBJ1-5; D is perhaps TRBD1 (6 bases). Trimming left V 4 bases short and J 5 bases short, with 12 bases between. The CDR3 runs 13 residues. Looked up from germline, CDR1 is GTSNPN and CDR2 is SVGIG (reference sequence).

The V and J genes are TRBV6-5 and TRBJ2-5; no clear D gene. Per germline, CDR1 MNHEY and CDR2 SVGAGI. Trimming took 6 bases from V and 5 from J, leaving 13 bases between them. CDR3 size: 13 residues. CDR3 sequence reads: CASRLHSSETQYF. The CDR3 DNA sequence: TGTGCCAGCAGGCTACACAGTTCGGAGACCCAGTACTTC.

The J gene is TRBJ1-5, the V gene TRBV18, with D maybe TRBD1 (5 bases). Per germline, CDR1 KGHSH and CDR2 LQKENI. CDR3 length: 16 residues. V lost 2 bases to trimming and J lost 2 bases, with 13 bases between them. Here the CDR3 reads CASSPDQGSGNQPQHF. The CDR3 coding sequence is TGTGCCAGCTCACCAGACCAGGGCAGCGGCAATCAGCCCCAGCATTTT.

The chain's CDR3 is CASSQGTGDTGELFF. The CDR3 bases are TGTGCCAGCAGCCAAGGGACAGGGGACACCGGGGAGCTGTTTTTT. The chain employs TRBV4-2 and TRBJ2-2; 9 positions agree with TRBD1. The CDR3 contains 15 residues. J was trimmed by 3 bases and V by 1 base; bases with no gene match: 0. Germline loops: CDR1 LGHNA, CDR2 YNFKEQ.

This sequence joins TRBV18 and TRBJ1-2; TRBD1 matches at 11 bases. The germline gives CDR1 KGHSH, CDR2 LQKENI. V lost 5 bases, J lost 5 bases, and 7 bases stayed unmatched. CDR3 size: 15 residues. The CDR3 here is CASSTGQGAHYGYTF. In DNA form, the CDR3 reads TGTGCCAGCTCAACAGGACAGGGGGCGCATTATGGCTACACCTTC.

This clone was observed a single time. The chain's CDR3 is CASSLRRGNEAFF. The CDR3 nucleotides read TGTGCCAGCAGCTTAAGGCGGGGGAATGAAGCTTTCTTT. V usage is TRBV14 and J usage is TRBJ1-1, with TRBD1 as a possible D gene (5 bases). The CDR3 loop spans 13 amino acids. The germline gives CDR1 SGHDN, CDR2 FVKESK. V lost 5 bases and J lost 7, with 14 bases in between.

This CDR3 is CASSLDRLSYEQYF. As DNA, the CDR3 is TGTGCCAGCAGCTTAGACCGTCTGTCCTACGAGCAGTACTTC. The rearrangement links TRBV7-2 to TRBJ2-7; D unresolved. V was shortened by 1 base and J by 1 base, with 8 bases between the two germline ends. This CDR3 contains 14 residues. The germline CDR1 and CDR2 sequences are SGHTA and FQGNSA.

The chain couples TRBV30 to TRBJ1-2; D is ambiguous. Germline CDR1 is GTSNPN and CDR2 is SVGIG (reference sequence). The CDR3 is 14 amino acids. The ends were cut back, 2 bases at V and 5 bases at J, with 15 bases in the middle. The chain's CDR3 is CAWSKVTEWYGYTF. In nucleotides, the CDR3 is TGTGCCTGGAGTAAGGTAACAGAGTGGTATGGCTACACCTTC. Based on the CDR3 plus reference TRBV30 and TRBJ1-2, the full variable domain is SQTIHQWPATLVQPVGSPLSLECTVEGTSNPNLYWYRQAAGRGLQLLFYSVGIGQISSEVPQNLSASRPQDRQFILSSKKLLLSDSGFYLCAWSKVTEWYGYTFGSGTRLTVV.

The CDR3 DNA reads as TGTGCCAGCAGCACAGAACTTACTTACGAGCAGTACTTC. This codes for CASSTELTYEQYF. This rearrangement joins TRBV5-4 to TRBJ2-7, with no clear D. Per germline, CDR1 SGHNT and CDR2 YYREEE (reference sequence). The length of the CDR3 is 13 residues. V lost 4 bases to trimming and J lost 4 bases, with 12 bases between them.

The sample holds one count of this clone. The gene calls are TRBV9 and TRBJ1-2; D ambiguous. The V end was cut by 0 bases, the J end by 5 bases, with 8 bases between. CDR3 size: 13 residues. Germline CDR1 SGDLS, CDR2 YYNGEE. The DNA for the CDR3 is TGTGCCAGCAGCGTAGTTGGCGGATATGGCTACACCTTC. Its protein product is CASSVVGGYGYTF.

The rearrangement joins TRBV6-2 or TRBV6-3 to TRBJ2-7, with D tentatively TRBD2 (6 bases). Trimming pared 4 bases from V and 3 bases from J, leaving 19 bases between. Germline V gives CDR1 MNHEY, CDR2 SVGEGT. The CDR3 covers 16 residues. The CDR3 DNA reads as TGTGCCAGCAGTTCCCCTGTTCCGGGGGAAGTCTACGAGCAGTACTTC. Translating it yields CASSSPVPGEVYEQYF.

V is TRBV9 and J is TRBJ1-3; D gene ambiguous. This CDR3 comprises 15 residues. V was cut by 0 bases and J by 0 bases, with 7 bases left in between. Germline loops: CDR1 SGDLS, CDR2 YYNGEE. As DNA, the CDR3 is TGTGCCAGCAGCGTAGAGGCGGTCTCTGGAAACACCATATATTTT. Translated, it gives CASSVEAVSGNTIYF.

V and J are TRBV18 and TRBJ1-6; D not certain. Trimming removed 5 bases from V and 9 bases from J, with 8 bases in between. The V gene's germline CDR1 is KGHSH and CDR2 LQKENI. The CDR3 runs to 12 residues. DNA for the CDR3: TGTGCCAGCTCATCTGACTCTTCACCCCTCCACTTT. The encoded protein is CASSSDSSPLHF.

The CDR3 is CASRRSNSPLHF. The CDR3 DNA reads as TGCGCCAGCCGACGGAGTAATTCACCCCTCCACTTT. This rearrangement joins TRBV5-1 to TRBJ1-6; D remains ambiguous. Germline CDR1 is SGHRS and CDR2 is YFSETQ. CDR3 length equals 12 residues. The ends were cut back, 7 bases at V and 6 bases at J, with 8 bases in the middle. Looking up the rest from reference TRBV5-1 and TRBJ1-6 gives the full variable domain: KAGVTQTPRYLIKTRGQQVTLSCSPISGHRSVSWYQQTPGQGLQFLFEYFSETQRNKGNFPGRFSGRQFSNSRSEMNVSTLELGDSALYLCASRRSNSPLHFGNGTRLTVT.

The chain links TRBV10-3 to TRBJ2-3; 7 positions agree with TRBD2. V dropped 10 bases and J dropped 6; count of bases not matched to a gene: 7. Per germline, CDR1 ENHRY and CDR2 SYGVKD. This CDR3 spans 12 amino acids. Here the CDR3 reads CATLAATDTQYF. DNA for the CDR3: TGTGCCACCCTAGCGGCCACCGATACGCAGTATTTT.

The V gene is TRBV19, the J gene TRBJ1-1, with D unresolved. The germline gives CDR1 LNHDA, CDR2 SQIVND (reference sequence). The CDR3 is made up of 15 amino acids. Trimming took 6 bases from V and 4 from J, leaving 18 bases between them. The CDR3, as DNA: TGTGCCAGTAGCACCCCGGAAAGGATCGGCACTGAAGCTTTCTTT. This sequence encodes CASSTPERIGTEAFF.

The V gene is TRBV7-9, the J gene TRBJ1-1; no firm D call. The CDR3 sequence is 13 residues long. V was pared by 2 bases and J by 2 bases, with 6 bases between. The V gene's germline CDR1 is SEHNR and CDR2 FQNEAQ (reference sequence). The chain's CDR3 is CASSLLENTEAFF. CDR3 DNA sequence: TGTGCCAGCAGCTTACTGGAAAACACTGAAGCTTTCTTT.

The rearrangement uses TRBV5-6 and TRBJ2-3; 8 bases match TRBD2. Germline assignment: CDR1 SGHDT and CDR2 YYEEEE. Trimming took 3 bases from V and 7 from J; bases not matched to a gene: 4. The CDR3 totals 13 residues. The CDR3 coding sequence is TGTGCCAGCAGCTCCCGGACTAGCAATACGCAGTATTTT. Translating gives CASSSRTSNTQYF.

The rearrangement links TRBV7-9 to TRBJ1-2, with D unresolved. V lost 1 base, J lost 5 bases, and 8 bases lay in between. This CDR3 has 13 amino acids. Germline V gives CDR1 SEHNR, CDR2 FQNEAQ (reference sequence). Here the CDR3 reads CASSLGTMYGYTF. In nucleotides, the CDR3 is TGTGCCAGCAGCTTAGGGACCATGTATGGCTACACCTTC.

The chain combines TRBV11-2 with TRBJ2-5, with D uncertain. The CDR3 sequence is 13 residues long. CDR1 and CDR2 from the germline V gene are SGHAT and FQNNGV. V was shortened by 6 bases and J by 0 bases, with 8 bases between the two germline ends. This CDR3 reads CASRWTHQETQYF. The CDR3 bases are TGTGCCAGCAGATGGACCCACCAAGAGACCCAGTACTTC.